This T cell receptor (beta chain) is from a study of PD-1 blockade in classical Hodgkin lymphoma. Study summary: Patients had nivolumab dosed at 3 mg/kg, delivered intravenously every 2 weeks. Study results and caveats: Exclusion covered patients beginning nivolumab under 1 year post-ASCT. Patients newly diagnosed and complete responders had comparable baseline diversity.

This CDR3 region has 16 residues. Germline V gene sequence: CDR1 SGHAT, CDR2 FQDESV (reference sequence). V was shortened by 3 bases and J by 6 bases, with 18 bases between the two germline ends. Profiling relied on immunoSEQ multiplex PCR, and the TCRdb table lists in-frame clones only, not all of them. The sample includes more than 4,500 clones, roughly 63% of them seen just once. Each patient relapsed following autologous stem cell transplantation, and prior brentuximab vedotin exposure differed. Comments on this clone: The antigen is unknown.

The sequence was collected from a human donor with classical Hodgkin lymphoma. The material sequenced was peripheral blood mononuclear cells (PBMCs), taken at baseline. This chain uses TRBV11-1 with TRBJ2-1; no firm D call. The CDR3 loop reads CASSLAAFRTTNEQFF. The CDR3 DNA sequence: TGTGCCAGCAGCTTGGCGGCCTTTCGCACCACCAATGAGCAGTTCTTC.